Listed below are T cell receptor beta chains from one sample, sequenced in a study of cytomegalovirus exposure and HLA in healthy donors. Sequencing used immunoSEQ multiplex PCR; TCRdb keeps in-frame clones, though not all of them. The table includes under 200,000 clones, roughly four fifths detected once. Sequencing was performed on PBMCs. Receptors originate from a man younger than 35 in good health and CMV-seronegative. The CDR3 runs from the conserved cysteine through the conserved F or W. Each record gives: clone size, V gene, D gene, J gene, CDR3 DNA, CDR3 protein. A D gene is named only where the DNA matches it firmly. Size is omitted from some rows. Given values are once, few, many or a class for expanded clones.

clone_size: NA; v_call: TRBV19; d_call: TRBD2; j_call: TRBJ2-7; cdr3_nt: TGTGCCAGTAGTGCCATGACTAGCGGCGAGCAGTACTTC; cdr3_aa: CASSAMTSGEQYF
clone_size: once; v_call: TRBV7-2; d_call: TRBD1; j_call: TRBJ2-7; cdr3_nt: TGTGCCAGCAGTTACGGACAGGGCCACGAGCAGTACTTC; cdr3_aa: CASSYGQGHEQYF
clone_size: few; v_call: TRBV2; d_call: NA; j_call: TRBJ2-7; cdr3_nt: TGTGCCAGCGAAGGGGTGGGGGAGCAGTACTTC; cdr3_aa: CASEGVGEQYF
clone_size: NA; v_call: TRBV6-5; d_call: NA; j_call: TRBJ2-7; cdr3_nt: TGTGCCAGCAGTTCTACTGGACAGCCTCAGGCCTACGAGCAGTACTTC; cdr3_aa: CASSSTGQPQAYEQYF
clone_size: few; v_call: TRBV2; d_call: NA; j_call: TRBJ1-2; cdr3_nt: TGTGCCAGCAGTGAAAATAGGTTTCCCGATACGGGGTTGGATGGCTACACCTTC; cdr3_aa: CASSENRFPDTGLDGYTF
clone_size: NA; v_call: TRBV19; d_call: NA; j_call: TRBJ1-1; cdr3_nt: TGTGCCAGTAGTAGCGGGCTTTGGACTGAAGCTTTCTTT; cdr3_aa: CASSSGLWTEAFF
clone_size: NA; v_call: TRBV10-1; d_call: NA; j_call: TRBJ2-3; cdr3_nt: TGCGCCAGCAGTGATGCCAGGGGCACAGATACGCAGTATTTT; cdr3_aa: CASSDARGTDTQYF
clone_size: NA; v_call: TRBV7-9; d_call: TRBD1; j_call: TRBJ1-1; cdr3_nt: TGTGCCAGCAGTTCTCCCGGGACAGGCGAGAATGAAGCTTTCTTT; cdr3_aa: CASSSPGTGENEAFF
clone_size: few; v_call: TRBV7-9; d_call: TRBD2; j_call: TRBJ2-7; cdr3_nt: TGTGCCAGCAGCCCCGGGACTAGCGGACTCTCCCTCGAGCAGTACTTC; cdr3_aa: CASSPGTSGLSLEQYF
clone_size: NA; v_call: TRBV5-1; d_call: NA; j_call: TRBJ2-3; cdr3_nt: TGCGCCAGCAGCCCGAATCCGGGAGAATGGGATACGCAGTATTTT; cdr3_aa: CASSPNPGEWDTQYF
clone_size: NA; v_call: TRBV7-2; d_call: NA; j_call: TRBJ1-2; cdr3_nt: TGTGCCAGCAGCCCGGGACATCTTGGCTACACCTTC; cdr3_aa: CASSPGHLGYTF
clone_size: NA; v_call: TRBV6-5; d_call: NA; j_call: TRBJ1-2; cdr3_nt: TGTGCCAGCAGTCCTACAGGAACTAACTATGGCTACACCTTC; cdr3_aa: CASSPTGTNYGYTF
clone_size: NA; v_call: TRBV28; d_call: NA; j_call: TRBJ2-6; cdr3_nt: TGTGCCAGCGCCTTCAGCTCTGGGGCCAACGTCCTGACTTTC; cdr3_aa: CASAFSSGANVLTF
clone_size: NA; v_call: TRBV7-9; d_call: TRBD1; j_call: TRBJ2-7; cdr3_nt: TGTGCCAGCAGCTTCCGACAGGGGGCCACCTACGAGCAGTACTTC; cdr3_aa: CASSFRQGATYEQYF
clone_size: NA; v_call: TRBV25-1; d_call: NA; j_call: TRBJ2-1; cdr3_nt: TGTGCCAGCAGTACCTTGCGGAGCTCCTACAATGAGCAGTTCTTC; cdr3_aa: CASSTLRSSYNEQFF
clone_size: NA; v_call: TRBV7-9; d_call: TRBD1; j_call: TRBJ2-7; cdr3_nt: TGTGCCAGCAGCTCTTACAGGGGATCCTACGAGCAGTACTTC; cdr3_aa: CASSSYRGSYEQYF
clone_size: NA; v_call: TRBV5-1; d_call: NA; j_call: TRBJ1-1; cdr3_nt: TGCGCCAGCAGTGGGGGCACGGGGAACACTGAAGCTTTCTTT; cdr3_aa: CASSGGTGNTEAFF
clone_size: NA; v_call: TRBV27; d_call: NA; j_call: TRBJ2-7; cdr3_nt: TGTGCCAGCAGTCCGCAGGGCTACGAGCAGTACTTC; cdr3_aa: CASSPQGYEQYF
clone_size: NA; v_call: TRBV4-1; d_call: NA; j_call: TRBJ2-7; cdr3_nt: TGCGCCAGCAGCCAAGATCGAGTTGGCGAGCAGTACTTC; cdr3_aa: CASSQDRVGEQYF
clone_size: NA; v_call: TRBV10-3; d_call: TRBD1; j_call: TRBJ2-1; cdr3_nt: TGTGCCATCACTGGACAGGGGATGAATGAGCAGTTCTTC; cdr3_aa: CAITGQGMNEQFF
clone_size: NA; v_call: TRBV6-5; d_call: NA; j_call: TRBJ1-1; cdr3_nt: TGTGCCAGCAGTTACTCGAACAGGGAGGGAACTGAAGCTTTCTTT; cdr3_aa: CASSYSNREGTEAFF
clone_size: NA; v_call: TRBV18; d_call: NA; j_call: TRBJ2-7; cdr3_nt: TGTGCCAGCTCCCTAACTACCCCTCTCTATAATTACGAGCAGTACTTC; cdr3_aa: CASSLTTPLYNYEQYF
clone_size: NA; v_call: TRBV6-5; d_call: NA; j_call: TRBJ1-2; cdr3_nt: TGTGCCAGCAGTTACTCGGGGGGGAGCTATGGCTACACCTTC; cdr3_aa: CASSYSGGSYGYTF
clone_size: NA; v_call: TRBV30; d_call: TRBD2; j_call: TRBJ2-3; cdr3_nt: TGTGCCTGGAGTACACCGGGACTAGCGGGACTCACAGATACGCAGTATTTT; cdr3_aa: CAWSTPGLAGLTDTQYF
clone_size: NA; v_call: TRBV7-2; d_call: NA; j_call: TRBJ1-1; cdr3_nt: TGTGCCAGCAGCCTCGCCTCAGGCCTCAACACTGAAGCTTTCTTT; cdr3_aa: CASSLASGLNTEAFF
clone_size: NA; v_call: TRBV6-6; d_call: NA; j_call: TRBJ2-2; cdr3_nt: TGTGCCAGCAGTGCTCAGGGCGCTCCGAACACCGGGGAGCTGTTTTTT; cdr3_aa: CASSAQGAPNTGELFF
clone_size: few; v_call: TRBV30; d_call: TRBD2; j_call: TRBJ2-7; cdr3_nt: TGTGCCTGGAGTGTAGGGACTAGCGCCCGATACTACGAGCAGTACTTC; cdr3_aa: CAWSVGTSARYYEQYF
clone_size: NA; v_call: TRBV15; d_call: TRBD1; j_call: TRBJ1-5; cdr3_nt: TGTGCCACCAGCAGAGACAACAGGGGGCATCAGCCCCAGCATTTT; cdr3_aa: CATSRDNRGHQPQHF
clone_size: NA; v_call: TRBV5-4; d_call: NA; j_call: TRBJ2-7; cdr3_nt: TGTGCCAGCAGCCCCGTGTGGGGAGGGGGGGGCGAGCAGTACTTC; cdr3_aa: CASSPVWGGGGEQYF
clone_size: once; v_call: TRBV5-6; d_call: NA; j_call: TRBJ1-2; cdr3_nt: TGTGCCAGCAGCGCCTTCGACAGTGGCTACACCTTC; cdr3_aa: CASSAFDSGYTF
clone_size: NA; v_call: TRBV6-4; d_call: NA; j_call: TRBJ2-1; cdr3_nt: TGTGCCAGCAGTGACGGGAGCTCCTACAATGAGCAGTTCTTC; cdr3_aa: CASSDGSSYNEQFF
clone_size: NA; v_call: TRBV19; d_call: NA; j_call: TRBJ2-1; cdr3_nt: TGTGCCAGTAGTATCGTGCCCCAGGTGGCGCAGTTCTTC; cdr3_aa: CASSIVPQVAQFF
clone_size: few; v_call: TRBV7-6; d_call: TRBD1; j_call: TRBJ1-1; cdr3_nt: TGTGCCAGCAGCCCAGACAGGGCTGCCACTGAAGCTTTCTTT; cdr3_aa: CASSPDRAATEAFF
clone_size: NA; v_call: TRBV30; d_call: TRBD2; j_call: TRBJ2-2; cdr3_nt: TGTGCCTGGAGTAAAGCGGGGGTCACGAACACCGGGGAGCTGTTTTTT; cdr3_aa: CAWSKAGVTNTGELFF
clone_size: NA; v_call: TRBV9; d_call: NA; j_call: TRBJ2-5; cdr3_nt: TGTGCCAGCACCGAGACGGACTTCCTCGGGGAGACCCAGTACTTC; cdr3_aa: CASTETDFLGETQYF
clone_size: NA; v_call: TRBV7-7; d_call: TRBD1; j_call: TRBJ1-5; cdr3_nt: TGTGCCAGCAGCCGACAACAGGGGAACCATGGTCAGCCCCAGCATTTT; cdr3_aa: CASSRQQGNHGQPQHF
clone_size: NA; v_call: TRBV27; d_call: NA; j_call: TRBJ2-3; cdr3_nt: TGTGCCAGCAGTGGGTACAGGGCTAGCACAGATACGCAGTATTTT; cdr3_aa: CASSGYRASTDTQYF
clone_size: NA; v_call: TRBV28; d_call: NA; j_call: TRBJ2-7; cdr3_nt: TGTGCCAGCAGTTTATCGGGCGGGGTTGGTTCCGACGAGCAGTACTTC; cdr3_aa: CASSLSGGVGSDEQYF
clone_size: NA; v_call: TRBV7-7; d_call: NA; j_call: TRBJ2-5; cdr3_nt: TGTGCCAGCAGCCCATCTAATCTGAGAGAGACCCAGTACTTC; cdr3_aa: CASSPSNLRETQYF
clone_size: NA; v_call: TRBV10-3; d_call: TRBD2; j_call: TRBJ2-5; cdr3_nt: TGTGCCACCGGGACGGCTAGCGGAAACCAAGAGACCCAGTACTTC; cdr3_aa: CATGTASGNQETQYF
clone_size: few; v_call: TRBV7-2; d_call: NA; j_call: TRBJ2-5; cdr3_nt: TGTGCCAGCAGCTCTCACCGGGAGCGCGGGGAGACCCAGTACTTC; cdr3_aa: CASSSHRERGETQYF
clone_size: once; v_call: TRBV7-6; d_call: NA; j_call: TRBJ2-1; cdr3_nt: TGTGCCAGCAGCCGGGGAGGAGCCTACAATGAGCAGTTCTTC; cdr3_aa: CASSRGGAYNEQFF
clone_size: NA; v_call: TRBV2; d_call: NA; j_call: TRBJ2-7; cdr3_nt: TGTGCCAGCAGTGGGACACTTTCCTACGAGCAGTACTTC; cdr3_aa: CASSGTLSYEQYF
clone_size: NA; v_call: TRBV15; d_call: NA; j_call: TRBJ2-1; cdr3_nt: TGTGCCACCAGCAGAGACCAGGGATTCGGCGCCGGTGAGCAGTTCTTC; cdr3_aa: CATSRDQGFGAGEQFF
clone_size: NA; v_call: TRBV2; d_call: NA; j_call: TRBJ2-7; cdr3_nt: TGTGCCAGCAGTGGGGCCGACTACAACGAGCAGTACTTC; cdr3_aa: CASSGADYNEQYF